This is a list of T cell receptor beta chains from one sample in a study of cytomegalovirus exposure and HLA in healthy donors. Some clones are missing from TCRdb's copy, which holds only in-frame ones; the method was immunoSEQ multiplex PCR. The data show around 200,000 clones, and the top ten clones hold approximately 0.72%. Sequencing input: PBMCs. These receptors were obtained from a woman aged 18-29 years in good health and CMV-seropositive. Both conserved end residues are part of each CDR3. The D gene is left open where the match is weak. Size tells how often a clone was seen (once, few, many) or the class of an expanded clone, and some rows leave it out.

v_call	j_call	cdr3_length	clone_size	d_call	cdr3_aa	cdr3_nt
TRBV30	TRBJ1-1	14	NA	NA	CAWRVGGSGTEAFF	TGTGCCTGGAGAGTAGGGGGTAGTGGCACTGAAGCTTTCTTT
TRBV7-3	TRBJ2-2	15	NA	TRBD1	CASSLGGRGTGELFF	TGTGCCAGCAGCCTAGGGGGCAGGGGCACCGGGGAGCTGTTTTTT
TRBV30	TRBJ2-3	13	NA	NA	CAWIPGNTDTQYF	TGTGCCTGGATACCAGGAAACACAGATACGCAGTATTTT
TRBV9	TRBJ2-1	15	NA	NA	CASSVVQGGMGEQFF	TGTGCCAGCAGCGTAGTACAAGGAGGGATGGGTGAGCAGTTCTTC
TRBV6-1	TRBJ2-7	14	NA	TRBD2	CASRGASGIYEQYF	TGTGCCAGCCGAGGGGCTAGCGGGATCTACGAGCAGTACTTC
TRBV29-1	TRBJ1-2	12	NA	NA	CSVETGTYGYTF	TGCAGCGTCGAAACAGGGACCTATGGCTACACCTTC
TRBV6-5	TRBJ1-5	14	NA	NA	CASSRSLDNQPQHF	TGTGCCAGCAGTCGTTCTCTAGACAATCAGCCCCAGCATTTT
TRBV9	TRBJ1-4	15	NA	NA	CASSAPTGGNEKLFF	TGTGCCAGCAGCGCCCCGACAGGAGGAAATGAAAAACTGTTTTTT
TRBV14	TRBJ1-4	18	NA	TRBD1	CASSHPGMGQAVMKKLFF	TGTGCCAGCAGCCATCCGGGGATGGGACAGGCCGTAATGAAAAAACTGTTTTTT
TRBV6-1	TRBJ1-5	15	NA	NA	CASSVQGVSNQPQHF	TGTGCCAGCAGTGTACAGGGAGTTAGCAATCAGCCCCAGCATTTT
TRBV10-3	TRBJ2-1	16	NA	TRBD2	CAISEVRLAGGLNQFF	TGTGCCATCAGTGAGGTACGGCTAGCGGGGGGGCTGAATCAGTTCTTC
TRBV5-1	TRBJ2-3	15	NA	TRBD2	CASSFGGTSTDTQYF	TGCGCCAGCAGCTTCGGGGGGACTAGCACAGATACGCAGTATTTT
TRBV2	TRBJ1-1	15	NA	NA	CASSELSTGNTEAFF	TGTGCCAGCAGTGAACTCTCGACAGGGAACACTGAAGCTTTCTTT
TRBV2	TRBJ1-1	13	NA	TRBD1	CASTPDRGTEAFF	TGTGCCAGCACCCCGGACAGGGGCACTGAAGCTTTCTTT
TRBV5-5	TRBJ2-5	13	NA	NA	CASSPGGVETQYF	TGTGCCAGCAGCCCGGGCGGGGTTGAGACCCAGTACTTC
TRBV2	TRBJ1-2	14	NA	TRBD1	CATKLQGAADGYTF	TGTGCCACTAAGCTACAGGGGGCGGCGGATGGCTACACCTTC
TRBV30	TRBJ2-2	13	NA	NA	CAWRGLHTGELFF	TGTGCCTGGAGAGGACTACACACCGGGGAGCTGTTTTTT
TRBV15	TRBJ2-1	16	NA	NA	CATSRGGGGVAAEQFF	TGTGCCACCAGCAGAGGAGGTGGGGGCGTGGCGGCTGAGCAGTTCTTC
TRBV5-1	TRBJ2-1	16	NA	TRBD2	CASSLDGSGGSGEQFF	TGCGCCAGCAGCTTGGACGGTAGCGGGGGTTCAGGTGAGCAGTTCTTC
TRBV27	TRBJ2-5	13	NA	NA	CASAKDSPQTQYF	TGTGCCAGCGCGAAGGACTCTCCCCAGACCCAGTACTTC
TRBV5-6	TRBJ2-5	13	NA	TRBD1	CASSLDRTGAQYF	TGTGCCAGCAGCCTGGACAGGACAGGGGCGCAGTACTTC
TRBV2	TRBJ2-5	14	NA	TRBD1	CASTLDRGEETQYF	TGTGCCAGCACACTCGACAGGGGCGAAGAGACCCAGTACTTC
TRBV6-5	TRBJ1-1	11	NA	NA	CASSRETEAFF	TGTGCCAGCAGTCGGGAGACTGAAGCTTTCTTT
TRBV19	TRBJ1-2	14	NA	TRBD1	CASTGQGTGYGYTF	TGTGCCAGTACCGGACAGGGAACCGGCTATGGCTACACCTTC
TRBV7-7	TRBJ2-1	16	NA	NA	CASSLGARGGYNEQFF	TGTGCTAGCAGCTTAGGTGCGAGGGGGGGATACAATGAGCAGTTCTTC
TRBV7-9	TRBJ1-1	17	NA	TRBD1	CASSSKRQGQKNTEAFF	TGTGCCAGCAGCTCTAAGAGACAGGGGCAAAAGAACACTGAAGCTTTCTTT
TRBV25-1	TRBJ2-5	16	NA	NA	CASSETGTYLTETQYF	TGTGCCAGCAGCGAGACCGGGACATACTTGACGGAGACCCAGTACTTC
TRBV4-3	TRBJ1-1	15	NA	NA	CASSQDYQGGTEAFF	TGCGCCAGCAGCCAAGATTACCAGGGCGGCACTGAAGCTTTCTTT
TRBV30	TRBJ1-1	14	NA	TRBD1	CAWIKQGRVAEAFF	TGTGCCTGGATCAAACAGGGGCGAGTGGCCGAAGCTTTCTTT
TRBV30	TRBJ2-1	14	NA	NA	CAYGGGGAHNEQFF	TGTGCGTATGGAGGGGGCGGGGCACACAATGAGCAGTTCTTC
TRBV7-2	TRBJ2-5	15	NA	NA	CASSLEGRASVTQYF	TGTGCCAGCAGCTTAGAAGGCAGGGCCTCTGTGACCCAGTACTTC
TRBV25-1	TRBJ2-1	15	NA	NA	CASSEYGQTYNEQFF	TGTGCCAGCAGTGAATATGGGCAGACCTACAATGAGCAGTTCTTC
TRBV6-5	TRBJ1-1	13	NA	TRBD1	CASSIRGRTEAFF	TGTGCCAGCAGCATCAGGGGGCGGACTGAAGCTTTCTTT
TRBV7-2	TRBJ2-1	15	NA	TRBD1	CASSSPRGLEDEQFF	TGTGCCAGCAGCTCCCCGAGGGGGCTAGAGGATGAGCAGTTCTTC
TRBV11-2	TRBJ2-2	15	medium-sized	NA	CASNTGTLFTGELFF	TGTGCCAGCAACACCGGGACATTATTCACCGGGGAGCTGTTTTTT
TRBV18	TRBJ1-1	14	NA	TRBD1	CASSPTGGKTEAFF	TGTGCCAGCTCACCCACAGGGGGCAAAACTGAAGCTTTCTTT
TRBV9	TRBJ2-7	15	NA	NA	CASSVYGLRRDEQYF	TGTGCCAGCAGCGTTTACGGGTTAAGAAGAGACGAGCAGTACTTC
TRBV30	TRBJ2-1	17	NA	TRBD2	CAWIPGLAGSSYNEQFF	TGTGCCTGGATTCCCGGACTAGCGGGCAGCTCCTACAATGAGCAGTTCTTC
TRBV5-1	TRBJ2-5	13	NA	TRBD1	CASSTGQEETQYF	TGCGCCAGCAGCACCGGACAGGAAGAGACCCAGTACTTC
TRBV7-2	TRBJ2-1	16	NA	TRBD2	CASSSLAGGTYNEQFF	TGTGCCAGCAGCTCGTTAGCGGGGGGGACATACAATGAGCAGTTCTTC
TRBV5-4	TRBJ1-2	14	NA	NA	CASSPPSGNYGYTF	TGTGCCAGCAGCCCTCCTTCGGGGAACTATGGCTACACCTTC
TRBV5-5	TRBJ1-3	16	NA	NA	CASSLARDLIGNTIYF	TGTGCCAGCAGCTTGGCGCGGGATTTAATTGGAAACACCATATATTTT
TRBV10-3	TRBJ2-3	14	NA	NA	CAIAEVAGTDTQYF	TGTGCCATCGCCGAGGTAGCGGGCACAGATACGCAGTATTTT
TRBV11-2	TRBJ1-1	13	NA	TRBD1	CASSSQGRTEAFF	TGTGCCAGCAGCTCACAGGGGCGCACTGAAGCTTTCTTT
TRBV4-1	TRBJ1-1	16	NA	TRBD1	CASSQDRVTGKNEAFF	TGCGCCAGCAGCCAAGATCGTGTGACAGGGAAAAATGAAGCTTTCTTT
TRBV18	TRBJ1-2	17	NA	TRBD1	CASSLVSGTDDRHGYTF	TGTGCCAGCTCACTGGTCTCTGGGACAGACGATCGTCATGGCTACACCTTC
TRBV15	TRBJ1-6	16	NA	NA	CATSRTGDSYNSPLHF	TGTGCCACCAGCAGGACAGGTGACTCCTATAATTCACCCCTCCACTTT
TRBV30	TRBJ2-7	15	NA	NA	CAWSGAPEASYEQYF	TGTGCCTGGAGTGGCGCGCCGGAGGCCTCTTACGAGCAGTACTTC
TRBV6-6	TRBJ1-1	13	NA	NA	CATSAGAATEAFF	TGTGCCACCTCGGCGGGGGCGGCCACTGAAGCTTTCTTT
TRBV7-6	TRBJ2-3	15	NA	TRBD2	CASRGSLIWTDTQYF	TGTGCCAGCCGCGGGAGCTTAATTTGGACAGATACGCAGTATTTT
TRBV5-6	TRBJ2-5	15	NA	TRBD2	CASSWGLAGEETQYF	TGTGCCAGCAGCTGGGGACTAGCGGGGGAGGAGACCCAGTACTTC
TRBV6-1	TRBJ1-5	17	NA	NA	CASSEMDRGFGNQPQHF	TGTGCCAGCAGTGAAATGGACAGAGGATTTGGCAATCAGCCCCAGCATTTT
TRBV10-2	TRBJ1-2	13	NA	TRBD1	CASRADRVYGYTF	TGCGCCAGCAGGGCAGACAGGGTCTATGGCTACACCTTC
TRBV15	TRBJ2-5	15	NA	NA	CATSRPRDIQETQYF	TGTGCCACCAGCAGACCCCGGGACATACAAGAGACCCAGTACTTC
TRBV4-3	TRBJ2-1	13	NA	NA	CASSQSSRLRQFF	TGCGCCAGCAGCCAATCCTCTAGGTTAAGACAGTTCTTC
TRBV10-3	TRBJ2-1	17	NA	NA	CAISEQGQGSPLDEQFF	TGTGCCATCAGTGAGCAGGGGCAGGGATCGCCCCTGGATGAGCAGTTCTTC
TRBV18	TRBJ1-1	12	NA	NA	CASSPEGTEAFF	TGTGCCAGCTCACCAGAGGGCACTGAAGCTTTCTTT
TRBV2	TRBJ1-3	16	NA	TRBD1	CASSDLVRGTGNTIYF	TGTGCCAGCAGTGATTTGGTCAGGGGGACTGGAAACACCATATATTTT
TRBV7-2	TRBJ1-1	14	NA	NA	CASSLRSSNTEAFF	TGTGCCAGCAGTCTCAGGTCCTCGAACACTGAAGCTTTCTTT
TRBV5-1	TRBJ2-3	16	NA	TRBD2	CASSPMTSGSSDTQYF	TGCGCCAGCAGCCCCATGACTAGCGGGAGTTCAGATACGCAGTATTTT